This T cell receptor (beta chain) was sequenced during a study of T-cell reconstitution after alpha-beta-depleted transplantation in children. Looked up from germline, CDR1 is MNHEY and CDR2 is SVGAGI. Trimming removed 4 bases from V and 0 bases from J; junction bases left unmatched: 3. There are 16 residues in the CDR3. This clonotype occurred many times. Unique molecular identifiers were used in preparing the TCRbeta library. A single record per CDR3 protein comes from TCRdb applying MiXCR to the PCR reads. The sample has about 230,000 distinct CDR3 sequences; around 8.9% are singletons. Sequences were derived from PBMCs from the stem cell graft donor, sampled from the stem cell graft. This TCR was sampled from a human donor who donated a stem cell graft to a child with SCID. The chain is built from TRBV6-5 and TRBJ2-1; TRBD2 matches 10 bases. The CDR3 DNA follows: TGTGCCAGCAGTTCACTAGCGGGGAGCTCCTACAATGAGCAGTTCTTC. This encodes CASSSLAGSSYNEQFF.